These 8 T cell receptor beta chains were all obtained from the same sample, sequenced in a study of neurological immune-mediated disorders. TCRdb recomputed calls from the 5' RACE reads with MiXCR, one row per CDR3 protein. The sample lists about 70,000 distinct CDR3 sequences, 2.5% to 4% seen once, with roughly 5% in the top ten. The sample was PBMCs. The receptors derive from a woman in her fifties or sixties with multiple sclerosis.

This clonotype appeared many times. The chain couples TRBV18 to TRBJ1-1, with D possibly TRBD1 on 5 matching bases. The V gene lost 4 bases and the J gene lost 0 bases, with 12 bases spanning the gap. CDR3 length equals 15 residues. The germline CDR1 and CDR2 sequences are KGHSH and LQKENI. CDR3 sequence reads: CASSLRGGLNTEAFF. The CDR3 DNA sequence: TGTGCCAGCTCACTAAGGGGCGGACTGAACACTGAAGCTTTCTTT.

This clonotype was seen many times. This chain joins TRBV4-3 and TRBJ2-3; 9 bases align to TRBD1. The CDR3 runs 16 residues. The germline CDR1 and CDR2 sequences are LGHNA and YSLEER. The ends lost 4 bases at V and 4 bases at J; junction bases unmatched: 9. The DNA for the CDR3 is TGCGCCAGCAGCCGGAACCCGGGACAGGGAGCAGATACGCAGTATTTT. Its translation: CASSRNPGQGADTQYF.

This clonotype appeared many times. The J gene is TRBJ1-5, the V gene TRBV20-1; D not certain. Germline V gives CDR1 DFQATT, CDR2 SNEGSKA (reference sequence). Trimming pared 3 bases from V and 1 base from J, leaving 4 bases between. The CDR3 spans 12 residues. The CDR3 sequence is CSARGSNQPQHF. The DNA of the CDR3 is TGCAGTGCTAGGGGCAGCAATCAGCCCCAGCATTTT.

This clonotype was detected many times. This chain joins TRBV11-2 and TRBJ2-3; D unclear. V was trimmed by 1 base and J by 6 bases, leaving 11 bases between them. This CDR3 comprises 14 residues. Germline V gene lookup returns CDR1 SGHAT and CDR2 FQNNGV. Here the CDR3 reads CASSLGVPADTQYF. The DNA for the CDR3 is TGTGCCAGCAGCTTAGGTGTCCCCGCGGATACGCAGTATTTT.

This clonotype was recorded many times. The chain is built from TRBV29-1 and TRBJ1-2; unclear D gene. Deletions cut 4 bases from V and 3 bases from J, with 12 bases between. Per germline, CDR1 SQVTM and CDR2 ANQGSEA. The CDR3 is 13 amino acids. The CDR3 sequence is CSVVRGGDYGYTF. CDR3 sequence (DNA): TGCAGCGTTGTGCGGGGAGGAGACTATGGCTACACCTTC.

V is TRBV5-1 and J is TRBJ2-7, with D tentatively TRBD2 (6 bases). Germline CDR1 reads SGHRS; CDR2 reads YFSETQ. The CDR3 spans 16 residues. Deletions cut 2 bases from V and 2 bases from J, with 17 bases between. CDR3 DNA sequence: TGCGCCAGCAGCTTTAGTGGCGGGAATGGAGCCTACGAGCAGTACTTC. Translating it yields CASSFSGGNGAYEQYF.

This clonotype was counted many times. The junction departs from the called germline gene at one end, perhaps through a read error. The chain employs TRBV7-2 and TRBJ2-5, with D hard to call. The CDR3 totals 13 residues. Germline V gene lookup returns CDR1 SGHTA and CDR2 FQGNSA. CDR3 in amino acids: CARTLQTQKTQYF. DNA of the CDR3: TGTGCCAGAACTTTGCAGACCCAAAAGACCCAGTACTTC.

There are many counts of this clonotype. This chain connects TRBV5-1 to TRBJ2-7; 8 bases fit TRBD2. There are 16 residues in the CDR3. Germline CDR1 is SGHRS and CDR2 is YFSETQ. Germline trimming cut 0 bases from V and 3 bases from J; bases unmatched to any gene: 8. This CDR3 reads CASSLAGAGGGYEQYF. In nucleotides, the CDR3 is TGCGCCAGCAGCTTGGCCGGTGCGGGAGGCGGCTACGAGCAGTACTTC.